Here is one T cell receptor (beta chain) with its context. What it binds is unknown. For TCRbeta, the library was prepared with unique molecular identifiers. TCRdb redid the calling of the PCR reads with MiXCR, one entry per CDR3 protein. The profile shows about 830,000 distinct CDR3 sequences, approximately 15% of them singletons. This specimen comes from a study of T-cell reconstitution after alpha-beta-depleted transplantation in children. The study's findings and limits: The origin of high day-60 TCRbeta diversity in some patients lay in surviving recipient T cells and thymic progenitors. About two months after transplant, alpha-beta T cells reportedly came from several hundred expanded graft clones.

This TCR came from a male patient aged 10 to 17 who had a stem cell transplant for acute lymphoblastic leukemia, so the T cells may come from the graft donor. The sequenced sample was PBMCs, mostly from graft donor cells, obtained 360 days after TCRalphabeta/CD19-depleted stem cell transplant.

The CDR3 DNA reads as TGTGCCAGCAGCTCGGGACTCCTTCACACCGGGGAGCTGTTTTTT. This sequence encodes CASSSGLLHTGELFF. The genes are TRBV11-3 and TRBJ2-2; perhaps TRBD2 as D (6 bases). CDR1 and CDR2 from the germline V gene are SGHNT and YENEEA. The CDR3 spans 15 residues. V lost 4 bases and J lost 3, with 12 bases in between.